This paragraph reports one T cell receptor beta chain. Antigen unknown. The data stem from a study of T cell responses to AZD1222 COVID-19 vaccine. General observations from the study: There were mostly white British donors and more females than males, and clonal diversity was possibly underestimated. CD4 TCRs associated with vaccination spanned spike, dominating at 160-218 and 743-854. Unmutated variant regions reportedly attract nearly half of all spike-specific TCRs. The breadth and depth of Spike-specific TCRs increased once two AZD1222 doses had been given.

Sequencing used immunoSEQ multiplex PCR; TCRdb keeps in-frame clones, though not all of them. The sample shows about 190,000 clones, around 93% of them seen only once. This CDR3 is 13 amino acids long. Between the trimmed V and J ends, which lost 4 bases and 9 bases, there was a span of 11 bases. Germline lookup yields CDR1 SGHNT and CDR2 YYREEE (reference sequence). The V call is TRBV5-4, the J call TRBJ1-6; D is unclear. The receptor was isolated from an adult in good health. Sequencing was performed on peripheral blood, taken on day 0 of AZD1222 vaccination. DNA of the CDR3: TGTGCCAGCAGCCCCGCCCCGGGTTCACCCCTCCACTTT. Encoded protein: CASSPAPGSPLHF.